The 10 T cell receptor beta chains reported below all come from one sample, sequenced in a study of blood T cell repertoires in COVID-19. TCRdb's table, derived via immunoSEQ multiplex PCR, lists solely in-frame clones and lacks some. The sample shows 170,000 or so clones, approximately 86% of them seen only once. The sequenced material came from peripheral blood. These receptors were taken from a man between 40 and 49 years old with active or convalescent COVID-19.

The chain employs TRBV2 and TRBJ2-7; possible D gene TRBD1, 7 bases. Trimming removed 3 bases from V and 3 bases from J, with 15 bases in between. CDR1 is SNHLY and CDR2 is FYNNEI in the germline V gene. There are 15 residues in the CDR3. In DNA, the CDR3 is TGTGCCAGCAGTGAGGGCGGGACAGCGATCTACGAGCAGTACTTC. Protein product: CASSEGGTAIYEQYF.

The genes are TRBV10-1 and TRBJ1-6; no clear D. CDR3 length: 14 amino acids. The ends were cut back, 2 bases at V and 7 bases at J, with 9 bases in the middle. In germline, CDR1 is WNHNN, CDR2 SYGVQD (reference sequence). The CDR3 bases are TGCGCCAGCAGTGAGGGAGACGGGAATTCACCCCTCCACTTT. Protein sequence: CASSEGDGNSPLHF.

Turning to this clone: At one end the junction does not follow the germline gene, possibly because of a read error. The J gene is TRBJ2-7, the V gene TRBV6-2 or TRBV6-3, with D perhaps matching TRBD1 (5 bases). Germline loops: CDR1 MNHEY, CDR2 SVGEGT. The CDR3 consists of 14 residues. The CDR3 sequence is CAGSYPQATYEQYF. Written as DNA, the CDR3 is TGTGCCGGCAGTTACCCACAGGCTACCTACGAGCAGTACTTC.

The rearrangement uses TRBV18 and TRBJ1-4; 7 nucleotides line up with TRBD1. V dropped 3 bases and J dropped 4; count of bases not matched to a gene: 2. Germline V gives CDR1 KGHSH, CDR2 LQKENI. This CDR3 has 14 residues. In DNA form, the CDR3 reads TGTGCCAGCTCACCGGGACAGAATAATGAAAAACTGTTTTTT. Translated, it gives CASSPGQNNEKLFF.

The rearrangement joins TRBV28 to TRBJ1-1; D unresolved. The CDR3 is made up of 15 amino acids. Trimming removed 1 base at V and 6 bases at J, with 15 bases between. Germline loops: CDR1 MDHEN, CDR2 SYDVKM. The DNA for the CDR3 is TGTGCCAGCAGTTTATCGCCAGGCGTCAGACCTGAAGCTTTCTTT. Translation: CASSLSPGVRPEAFF.

The chain carries TRBV6-2 or TRBV6-3 and TRBJ1-2; the match to TRBD1 covers 8 bases. V was pared by 6 bases and J by 7 bases, with 4 bases of the junction left unmatched. Germline V gene sequence: CDR1 MNHEY, CDR2 SVGEGT. This CDR3 is 12 amino acids long. The CDR3 protein is CASSQDRAGYTF. CDR3 DNA sequence: TGTGCCAGCAGCCAGGACAGGGCTGGCTACACCTTC.

The rearrangement uses TRBV28 and TRBJ2-1, with 9 bases fitting TRBD1. With 3 bases clipped from V and 4 bases from J, the junction kept 10 bases outside the gene matches. The CDR3 has 17 amino acids. The germline CDR1 and CDR2 sequences are MDHEN and SYDVKM. CDR3: CASSLLVQGALYNEQFF. CDR3 coding DNA: TGTGCCAGCAGTTTGTTAGTACAGGGGGCCCTTTACAATGAGCAGTTCTTC.

The rearrangement links TRBV15 to TRBJ1-2, with D maybe TRBD1 (5 bases). Per the germline V gene, CDR1 is LNHNV and CDR2 is YYDKDF (reference sequence). This CDR3 has 15 amino acids. Trimming left V 0 bases short and J 5 bases short, with 13 bases between. The CDR3 DNA reads TGTGCCACCAGCAGAGATTTCCGGGGGGAATATGGCTACACCTTC. Translated, it gives CATSRDFRGEYGYTF.

The CDR3 DNA is TGTGCCAGCAGGGAGCTAAGCGGGGGCTTGGCCTACGAGCAGTACTTC. It specifies CASRELSGGLAYEQYF. The rearrangement uses TRBV6-6 and TRBJ2-7; 8 bases match TRBD2. Germline-derived CDR1 and CDR2 are MNHNY and SVGAGI (reference sequence). The J segment lost 2 bases and the V segment lost 6 bases, leaving 12 bases of the junction unmatched. CDR3 length: 16 residues.

J is TRBJ1-1 and V is TRBV5-1; 8 bases are a match to TRBD1. The V segment lost 5 bases and the J segment 1 base; nucleotides outside the gene matches: 7. The V gene's germline CDR1 is SGHRS and CDR2 YFSETQ. CDR3 size: 15 residues. DNA for the CDR3: TGCGCCAGCAGTTATAGGACAGGGTCGAACACTGAAGCTTTCTTT. Its translation is CASSYRTGSNTEAFF.